This T cell receptor (beta chain) was sequenced for a study of cytomegalovirus exposure and HLA in healthy donors. The primer mix had 60 Vbeta and 13 Jbeta primers. Profiling relied on immunoSEQ multiplex PCR, and the TCRdb table lists in-frame clones only, not all of them. The sample includes 95,000 to 150,000 clones. With regard to this clone: Its antigen is unknown.

Whole-study findings and limits: Equally common other TCR beta chains were less clonally expanded than HLA-associated ones, a later analysis found. Researchers catalogued 160 or so TCR beta chains as cytomegalovirus-associated.

The length of the CDR3 is 12 residues. Trimming removed 5 bases from V and 2 bases from J, with 7 bases in between. The germline V gene has CDR1 SGHNT and CDR2 YENEEA. Sequenced sample: PBMCs. This receptor was taken from a man in his forties in good health and CMV-seronegative. The chain joins TRBV11-3 to TRBJ2-7; D unresolved. The CDR3 region is CASSPYTYEQYF. The CDR3 nucleotides are TGTGCCAGCAGCCCCTATACCTACGAGCAGTACTTC.